A selection of T cell receptor beta chains follows, all from one sample in a study of shared clonotypes between healthy human individuals. TCRdb's table, derived via immunoSEQ multiplex PCR, lists solely in-frame clones and lacks some. This repertoire shows around 550,000 clones, approximately 95% found once; its top ten account for 0.11%. Sample: naive CD8+ T cells sorted from blood. Every receptor here comes from a woman aged 25 to 39 in good health. Both conserved end residues are part of each CDR3. D genes are given only for firm matches. The listing skips clone size in some rows; elsewhere it reads once, few, many or a size class.

>few|-|TRBJ1-2|TRBV7-9
TGTGCCAGCAGCTTACAAGACCGGGACATTGAAGGCTACACCTTC
CASSLQDRDIEGYTF
>-|-|TRBJ2-1|TRBV6-5
TGTGCCAGCAGTACGGGTTGGGGGGACAATGAGCAGTTCTTC
CASSTGWGDNEQFF
>-|-|TRBJ2-7|TRBV19
TGTGCCACCAGGCCTTCGGCGTCGTACGAGCAGTACTTC
CATRPSASYEQYF
>-|-|TRBJ1-1|TRBV5-1
TGCGCCAGCAGCAATAATGCCGGGATGAACACTGAAGCTTTCTTT
CASSNNAGMNTEAFF
>-|TRBD2|TRBJ2-1|TRBV27
TGTGCCAGCAGGTTAGCGGGAGGGCCCCCTGAGCAGTTCTTC
CASRLAGGPPEQFF
>-|TRBD2|TRBJ2-7|TRBV5-4
TGTGCCAGCAGCTTGGTTGCGGGAGATGTGGGAGAGCAGTACTTC
CASSLVAGDVGEQYF
>-|TRBD1|TRBJ2-5|TRBV28
TGTGCCAGCAGCCGTCTTGGAGAGGGGGCACAAGAGACCCAGTACTTC
CASSRLGEGAQETQYF
>-|TRBD2|TRBJ2-1|TRBV7-9
TGTGCCAGCAGTTTTATAGCGGGAGGAGGAAGTGAGCAGTTCTTC
CASSFIAGGGSEQFF
>once|TRBD2|TRBJ2-1|TRBV28
TGTGCCAGCAGTTTTCTTGGGGGACTAGCGGAGTACGTCTCCTACAATGAGCAGTTCTTC
CASSFLGGLAEYVSYNEQFF
>-|TRBD2|TRBJ2-3|TRBV7-9
TGTGCCAGCAGCTCTCAGCGGGAGGGCCCAGATACGCAGTATTTT
CASSSQREGPDTQYF
>-|-|TRBJ2-5|TRBV11-2
TGTGCCAGCAGCACTTGGACAGAAGAGACCCAGTACTTC
CASSTWTEETQYF
>once|-|TRBJ2-5|TRBV5-4
TGTGCCAGCAGCTTGTCCTGGGAAGAGACCCAGTACTTC
CASSLSWEETQYF
>-|-|TRBJ2-7|TRBV6-5
TGTGCCAGCAGTTACTCCGTGGGAGGATACGAGCAGTACTTC
CASSYSVGGYEQYF
>-|TRBD1|TRBJ2-4|TRBV10-2
TGCGCCAGCCGGACAGGGGGCTTGAACATTCAGTACTTC
CASRTGGLNIQYF
>-|-|TRBJ1-1|TRBV27
TGTGCCAGCAGTGTCGGACTGAACACTGAAGCTTTCTTT
CASSVGLNTEAFF
>-|-|TRBJ2-1|TRBV5-4
TGTGCCAGCAGCCCGGGCTGGGGTTCCTACAATGAGCAGTTCTTC
CASSPGWGSYNEQFF
>-|TRBD2|TRBJ2-5|TRBV27
TGTGCCAGCAGTTTGACGGGAGGGGGGAGTCGCGAGACCCAGTACTTC
CASSLTGGGSRETQYF
>-|-|TRBJ1-5|TRBV27
TGTGCCAGCAGTTTACTCGGGAGTTTGGAGCCCCAGCATTTT
CASSLLGSLEPQHF
>-|TRBD2|TRBJ2-7|TRBV5-4
TGTGCCAGCAGCTTGAATATAGCGGGAGGAGCCGAGCAGTACTTC
CASSLNIAGGAEQYF
>-|TRBD1|TRBJ1-1|TRBV5-1
TGCGCCAGCAGCTTGGAACCGGGACAGGGGGGACCCGAAGCTTTCTTT
CASSLEPGQGGPEAFF
>-|-|TRBJ2-7|TRBV7-9
TGTGCCAGCAGCACCCCATCAGGGTACAACGAGCAGTACTTC
CASSTPSGYNEQYF
>-|-|TRBJ2-5|TRBV28
TGTGCCAGCAGTTCGATACAGGTTGTAGCGGCAATTCAGACCCAGTACTTC
CASSSIQVVAAIQTQYF
>-|-|TRBJ2-1|TRBV7-2
TGTGCCAGCAGCTTTGTATCGATGATAGGAGGGGGGGACAATGAGCAGTTCTTC
CASSFVSMIGGGDNEQFF
>-|-|TRBJ2-3|TRBV15
TGTGCCACCAGCAGAGATAGAGGGTTACGGGCTACGCAGTATTTT
CATSRDRGLRATQYF
>-|-|TRBJ1-2|TRBV5-4
TGTGCCAGCAGCTTGGGCCCCGGGGCGTATGGCTACACCTTC
CASSLGPGAYGYTF